The 14 T cell receptor beta chains in this list originate from one sample, sequenced in a study of blood T cell repertoires in COVID-19. Clones were read by immunoSEQ multiplex PCR, and TCRdb kept only the in-frame ones, dropping some. The sample has some 15,000 clones; 91% are singletons. Sequencing was carried out using peripheral blood. These receptors all come from a man in his 60s with active COVID-19.

This chain connects TRBV28 to TRBJ2-7; no reliable D call. Germline V gene sequence: CDR1 MDHEN, CDR2 SYDVKM. The CDR3 runs 14 residues. Deletions cut 2 bases from V and 2 bases from J, with 10 bases between. CDR3 DNA sequence: TGTGCCAGCAGTTTAACTACGCTAGCCTACGAGCAGTACGTC. Its translation: CASSLTTLAYEQYV.

This chain connects TRBV7-2 to TRBJ1-1; D remains unclear. This CDR3 region has 13 residues. CDR1 and CDR2 from the germline V gene are SGHTA and FQGNSA. V lost 5 bases and J lost 1, with 8 bases in between. CDR3 bases: TGTGCCAGCAGCAGGCGACAGAACACTGAAGCTTTCTTT. This codes for CASSRRQNTEAFF.

In DNA form, the CDR3 reads TGTGCCAGCAGTCACGCGGAGGGTGGGACTGAAGCTTTCTTT. Amino acids: CASSHAEGGTEAFF. This chain uses TRBV6-5 with TRBJ1-1; the D is unclear. Between the trimmed V and J ends, which lost 5 bases and 5 bases, there was a span of 15 bases. Germline V CDR1 and CDR2: MNHEY, SVGAGI. The CDR3 totals 14 residues.

This chain joins TRBV5-1 and TRBJ1-5; perhaps TRBD1 as D (5 bases). The CDR3 length is 19 residues. Trimming left V 3 bases short and J 0 bases short, with 22 bases between. In germline, CDR1 is SGHRS, CDR2 YFSETQ. CDR3 sequence: CASSWISMLAGNSNQPQHF. In nucleotides, the CDR3 is TGCGCCAGCAGCTGGATATCTATGCTGGCAGGGAATAGCAATCAGCCCCAGCATTTT.

The genes are TRBV10-3 and TRBJ2-7; TRBD2 agrees at 7 bases. The germline gives CDR1 ENHRY, CDR2 SYGVKD. V was clipped by 10 bases and J by 0 bases; unmatched bases: 3. The CDR3 is made up of 12 amino acids. This CDR3 is CATRLASYEQYF. The DNA for the CDR3 is TGTGCCACCCGACTAGCCTCCTACGAGCAGTACTTC.

The V call is TRBV5-1, the J call TRBJ1-2; 9 bases fit TRBD1. Germline CDR1 SGHRS, CDR2 YFSETQ. The CDR3 consists of 14 residues. The trim removed 6 bases at V and 5 bases at J, leaving 8 bases unmatched. This CDR3 is CASTSTGGSYGYTF. The CDR3 DNA reads as TGCGCCAGCACTAGTACAGGGGGCTCATATGGCTACACCTTC.

The chain links TRBV28 to TRBJ2-1; TRBD2 matches 10 bases. The CDR3 loop spans 15 amino acids. The V gene's germline CDR1 is MDHEN and CDR2 SYDVKM. The V segment lost 6 bases and the J segment 3 bases; nucleotides outside the gene matches: 5. The chain's CDR3 is CASRPSGGNYNEQFF. CDR3 bases: TGTGCCAGCAGACCTAGCGGGGGTAACTACAATGAGCAGTTCTTC.

The chain recombines TRBV3-1 (or the pseudogene TRBV3-2) with TRBJ2-6, with D perhaps matching TRBD1 (5 bases). Germline V lookup: CDR1 LGHDT, CDR2 YNNKEL (reference sequence). Between the trimmed V and J ends, which lost 4 bases and 0 bases, there was a span of 16 bases. The CDR3 totals 18 residues. As DNA, the CDR3 is TGTGCCAGCAGCCCCACGACAGTACGAATCTCTGGGGCCAACGTCCTGACTTTC. It codes for CASSPTTVRISGANVLTF.

V is TRBV5-8 and J is TRBJ2-6; 9 bases fit TRBD1. Germline CDR1 is SGHTS and CDR2 is YDEGEE. J was trimmed by 2 bases and V by 4 bases; bases with no gene match: 7. This CDR3 has 17 residues. The CDR3 is CASSLWTGETGANVLTF. CDR3 in DNA: TGTGCCAGCAGCCTCTGGACAGGGGAAACTGGGGCCAACGTCCTGACTTTC.

The rearrangement joins TRBV18 to TRBJ1-3, with 7 nucleotides matching TRBD1. Germline values: CDR1 KGHSH, CDR2 LQKENI. With 4 bases clipped from V and 1 base from J, the junction kept 1 base outside the gene matches. The CDR3 extends over 14 amino acids. The CDR3 region has the DNA TGTGCCAGCTCACTACAGGGGTCTGGAAACACCATATATTTT. Translation gives CASSLQGSGNTIYF.

This chain connects TRBV28 to TRBJ2-4; 8 nucleotides agree with TRBD1. This CDR3 is built from 18 residues. V trimming: 6 bases; J trimming: 0 bases; junction bases outside the gene matches: 13. CDR1 is MDHEN, CDR2 SYDVKM, per germline. The CDR3 bases are TGTGCCAGCAGCTTCCTCCTGGACAGGGCTCTAGCCAAAAACATTCAGTACTTC. Protein product: CASSFLLDRALAKNIQYF.

V is TRBV12-3 or TRBV12-4 and J is TRBJ2-3; 7 positions agree with TRBD2. Germline trimming cut 9 bases from V and 1 base from J; bases unmatched to any gene: 4. The CDR3 totals 13 residues. CDR3 DNA: TGTGCCAGTCGAACTAGCGGCACAGATACGCAGTATTTT. It encodes CASRTSGTDTQYF.

This chain joins TRBV9 and TRBJ1-3; D gene ambiguous. Trimming took off 2 bases at V and 1 base at J, with 7 bases between the two ends. The CDR3 spans 14 residues. Per germline, CDR1 SGDLS and CDR2 YYNGEE. The CDR3 nucleotides read TGTGCCAGCAGCGTGACATCATCTGGAAACACCATATATTTT. Amino acid sequence: CASSVTSSGNTIYF.

The chain combines TRBV4-1 with TRBJ1-4, with a weak D call TRBD1 (6 bases). This CDR3 is built from 16 residues. Germline V CDR1 and CDR2: MGHRA, YSYEKL. V dropped 4 bases and J dropped 4 bases, with 16 bases sitting between them. CDR3 sequence (DNA): TGCGCCAGCAGCCTCCGACCTGACAGGATTAATGAAAAACTGTTTTTT. It codes for CASSLRPDRINEKLFF.